This TCR beta chain stems from a study of cytomegalovirus exposure and HLA in healthy donors. Regarding the study as a whole: Later, an analysis found that common viral pathogens appeared to be linked with several of the most significant clusters.

This clone was seen a single time. The antigen is not known. This CDR3 comprises 15 residues. Trimming took 1 base from V and 4 from J, leaving 12 bases between them. Germline CDR1 is SGHTA and CDR2 is FQGNSA. Both 60 Vbeta primers and 13 Jbeta primers went into the PCR. This table comes from immunoSEQ multiplex PCR, and its TCRdb copy is limited to in-frame clones, with some not included. The sample has under 200,000 clones, about three quarters seen once. Sequencing used PBMCs. The receptor comes from a female donor in good health and CMV-seronegative. The chain combines TRBV7-2 with TRBJ2-3; D remains ambiguous. CDR3 region: CASSLGPGLADTQYF. The DNA for the CDR3 is TGTGCCAGCAGCTTAGGACCGGGTCTGGCAGATACGCAGTATTTT.